This T cell receptor beta chain was found in a study of shared clonotypes between healthy human individuals. The wider study: The plates for each donor numbered three CD4 naive, three CD4 memory, two CD8 naive and one CD8 memory. General observations from the study: The authors expected sequencing depth to affect clonotype sharing among donors. Non-shared clonotypes were found to have lower generation probabilities than the clonotypes that were shared by all four of the sorted-subset donors. Few donors restricted represented genetic and exposure-history diversity.

Cells designated naive CD8 were CD45RO-negative and were positively selected for CCR7, with terminally differentiated effector memory CD45RA+ cells excluded. To note about this clone: Its antigen is unidentified.

Sequenced by immunoSEQ multiplex PCR; TCRdb stores in-frame clones only, minus some. This repertoire shows 2 million to 2.5 million clones, about 93% found once; its top ten account for around 1.7%. Trimming removed 5 bases from V and 5 bases from J, with 21 bases in between. Looked up from germline, CDR1 is SGHTA and CDR2 is FQGNSA. The CDR3 is 16 residues long. Sequenced: naive CD8+ T cells from PBMCs. The TCR sequence derives from a man aged 18 to 35 in good health. Some clones in this sample may be carry-over from other donors' samples. This chain links TRBV7-2 with TRBJ2-5, with a possible D match to TRBD1 (5 bases). CDR3 amino acids: CASSPHRSQGWETQYF. The CDR3 DNA sequence: TGTGCCAGCAGCCCGCATCGGAGTCAGGGTTGGGAGACCCAGTACTTC.